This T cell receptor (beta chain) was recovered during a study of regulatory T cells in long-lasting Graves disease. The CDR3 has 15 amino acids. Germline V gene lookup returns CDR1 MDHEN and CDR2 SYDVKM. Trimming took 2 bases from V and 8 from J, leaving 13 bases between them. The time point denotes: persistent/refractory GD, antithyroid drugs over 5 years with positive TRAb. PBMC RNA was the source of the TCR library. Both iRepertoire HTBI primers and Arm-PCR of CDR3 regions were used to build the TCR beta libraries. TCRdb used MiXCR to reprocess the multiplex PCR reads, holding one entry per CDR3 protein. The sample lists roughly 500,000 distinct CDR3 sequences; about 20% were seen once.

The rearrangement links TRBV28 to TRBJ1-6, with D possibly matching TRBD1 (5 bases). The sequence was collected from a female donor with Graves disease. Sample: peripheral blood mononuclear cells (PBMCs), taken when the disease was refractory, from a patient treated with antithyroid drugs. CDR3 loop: CASSLAGHWDSPLHF. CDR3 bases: TGTGCCAGCAGTTTAGCCGGACATTGGGATTCACCCCTCCACTTT. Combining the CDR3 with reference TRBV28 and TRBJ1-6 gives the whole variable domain DVKVTQSSRYLVKRTGEKVFLECVQDMDHENMFWYRQDPGLGLRLIYFSYDVKMKEKGDIPEGYSVSREKKERFSLILESASTNQTSMYLCASSLAGHWDSPLHFGNGTRLTVT.